Presented here are 10 T cell receptor beta chains from one specimen sequenced in a study of T cell repertoires in cytomegalovirus infection. MiXCR was run by TCRdb on the reads, yielding one entry per CDR3 protein. This table holds some 590,000 distinct CDR3 sequences, 40% found once. These receptors have no known antigen. The material was cultured PBMCs, obtained from culture after CMV antigen stimulation. These receptors came from a human donor in good health (CMV status not recorded). Some clones in this sample may be carry-over from other donors' samples.

The CDR3 reads CASRTVGQLNSPLHF. Written as DNA, the CDR3 is TGTGCCAGCAGGACCGTAGGACAGCTTAATTCACCCCTCCACTTT. V gene TRBV27 combines with J gene TRBJ1-6; D perhaps matches TRBD1 (6 bases). The CDR3 runs to 15 residues. Germline assignment: CDR1 MNHEY and CDR2 SMNVEV (reference sequence). V was cut by 6 bases and J by 6 bases, with 15 bases left in between.

The rearrangement uses TRBV5-4 and TRBJ2-6, with D tentatively TRBD1 or TRBD2 (6 bases each). Germline CDR1 and CDR2: SGHNT and YYREEE (reference sequence). CDR3 size: 19 residues. V lost 3 bases and J lost 0, with 19 bases in between. The CDR3 DNA is TGTGCCAGCAGCTCCAGAGGGGGGACTCAATTCTCTGGGGCCAACGTCCTGACTTTC. Residues: CASSSRGGTQFSGANVLTF. The complete variable domain, with remaining parts taken from reference TRBV5-4 and TRBJ2-6, reads ETGVTQSPTHLIKTRGQQVTLRCSSQSGHNTVSWYQQALGQGPQFIFQYYREEENGRGNFPPRFSGLQFPNYSSELNVNALELDDSALYLCASSSRGGTQFSGANVLTFGAGSRLTVL.

The chain recombines TRBV12-3 or TRBV12-4 with TRBJ2-3; tentative D call: TRBD1 (5 bases). The CDR3 has 14 residues. V dropped 3 bases and J dropped 5 bases, with 12 bases sitting between them. The CDR3 loop reads CASSFVGAQDTQYF. CDR3 nucleotides: TGTGCCAGCAGTTTTGTAGGGGCACAAGATACGCAGTATTTT.

The CDR3 region is CAISGIGGYTEAFF. The CDR3 nucleotides are TGTGCCATCAGTGGCATAGGCGGGTACACTGAAGCTTTCTTT. This chain connects TRBV10-3 to TRBJ1-1; D unresolved. CDR3 length: 14 amino acids. V lost 4 bases to trimming and J lost 3 bases, with 12 bases between them. Germline assignment: CDR1 ENHRY and CDR2 SYGVKD.

This clonotype was seen a few times. The genes are TRBV4-1 and TRBJ2-7, with TRBD1 as a possible D gene (6 bases). V lost 0 bases and J 13 bases, leaving 19 bases between the germline ends. This CDR3 comprises 14 residues. The V gene's germline CDR1 is MGHRA and CDR2 YSYEKL. CDR3 loop: CASSQDIRIRDTYF. Here the CDR3 DNA reads TGCGCCAGCAGCCAAGATATACGGATTCGGGACACCTACTTC.

The chain couples TRBV6-6 to TRBJ1-1, with 11 bases identical to TRBD1. J lost 0 bases, V lost 9 bases, and 15 bases had no gene match. This CDR3 contains 18 residues. The germline CDR1 and CDR2 sequences are MNHNY and SVGAGI (reference sequence). CDR3 DNA sequence: TGTGCCAGTGAACACGTAGGGACAGGGGGACGGGTGAACACTGAAGCTTTCTTT. Its translation: CASEHVGTGGRVNTEAFF.

In DNA form, the CDR3 reads TGTGCCAGCACCAAAGGGACGGTGAACACTGAAGCTTTCTTT. Amino acid sequence: CASTKGTVNTEAFF. The V call is TRBV7-9, the J call TRBJ1-1; D is possibly TRBD1 (5 bases). This CDR3 is built from 14 residues. With 7 bases removed from V and 0 bases from J, the gap between germline ends came to 12 bases. The V gene's germline CDR1 is SEHNR and CDR2 FQNEAQ (reference sequence). Full variable domain (outside the CDR3, taken from reference TRBV7-9 and TRBJ1-1): DTGVSQNPRHKITKRGQNVTFRCDPISEHNRLYWYRQTLGQGPEFLTYFQNEAQLEKSRLLSDRFSAERPKGSFSTLEIQRTEQGDSAMYLCASTKGTVNTEAFFGQGTRLTVV.

This sequence joins TRBV18 and TRBJ1-5; the match to TRBD1 covers 7 bases. Germline values: CDR1 KGHSH, CDR2 LQKENI. V lost 5 bases and J lost 1; bases outside the gene matches: 5. The CDR3 runs 15 residues. The CDR3 nucleotides read TGTGCCAGCTCAACGAACAGGGGCAGCAATCAGCCCCAGCATTTT. This translates into CASSTNRGSNQPQHF.

This clonotype was seen more than once but under ten times. The chain recombines TRBV6-2 or TRBV6-3 with TRBJ2-1; 8 positions match TRBD1. The CDR3 is made up of 16 amino acids. The germline V gene has CDR1 MNHEY and CDR2 SVGEGT. V lost 5 bases and J lost 4; bases outside the gene matches: 10. CDR3 sequence reads: CASSTPGQGRYNEQFF. The CDR3 nucleotides read TGTGCCAGCAGTACCCCAGGACAGGGAAGATACAATGAGCAGTTCTTC.

The chain recombines TRBV6-1 with TRBJ1-1; a weak D match, TRBD1 (6 bases). Trimming left V 3 bases short and J 2 bases short, with 10 bases between. This CDR3 region has 14 residues. From germline, CDR1 is MNHNS and CDR2 SASEGT. The CDR3 DNA follows: TGTGCCAGCAGTGAGACAGGTTCAAACACTGAAGCTTTCTTT. Translated, it gives CASSETGSNTEAFF.